These T cell receptor beta chains were read from a single sample in a study of tumor and adjacent non-tumor tissue in lung cancer. TCRdb independently ran MiXCR on the multiplex PCR reads; one entry per CDR3 protein. The sample lists under 85,000 distinct CDR3 sequences, approximately 82% occurring once. The specimen sequenced was distant non-tumor lung tissue. The receptors were gathered from a man between 70 and 80 years old with non-small cell lung cancer. CDR3s include the opening cysteine and the closing phenylalanine or tryptophan. A D gene is named only where the DNA matches it firmly. Expanded clones are given a class, and other clones once, few, many or no size at all.

v_gene: TRBV12-3/TRBV12-4; abundance: NA; d_gene: TRBD1; j_gene: TRBJ1-2; CDR3aa: CASNGPRQGKSNYGYTF; CDR3nt: TGTGCCAGCAACGGCCCTCGACAGGGCAAATCTAACTATGGCTACACCTTC
v_gene: TRBV11-2; abundance: NA; d_gene: NA; j_gene: TRBJ1-6; CDR3aa: CASSLRENSPLHF; CDR3nt: TGTGCCAGCAGCCTGAGGGAAAATTCACCCCTCCACTTT
v_gene: TRBV20-1; abundance: many; d_gene: TRBD1; j_gene: TRBJ1-1; CDR3aa: CSARAAGGGEAFF; CDR3nt: TGCAGTGCTAGGGCCGCAGGGGGCGGTGAAGCTTTCTTT
v_gene: TRBV6-5; abundance: NA; d_gene: NA; j_gene: TRBJ2-2; CDR3aa: CASSYEGTHIGELFF; CDR3nt: TGTGCCAGCAGTTACGAGGGGACCCACATCGGGGAGCTGTTTTTT
v_gene: TRBV4-1; abundance: NA; d_gene: NA; j_gene: TRBJ1-4; CDR3aa: CASNQTLITTNEKLFF; CDR3nt: TGCGCCAGCAACCAAACCTTGATTACAACTAATGAAAAACTGTTTTTT
v_gene: TRBV19; abundance: NA; d_gene: TRBD1; j_gene: TRBJ2-1; CDR3aa: CASSRTGGYNEQFF; CDR3nt: TGTGCCAGTAGCCGGACAGGGGGTTACAATGAGCAGTTCTTC
v_gene: TRBV6-2/TRBV6-3; abundance: once; d_gene: NA; j_gene: TRBJ1-5; CDR3aa: CASSYTSIQPQHF; CDR3nt: TGTGCCAGCAGTTACACCAGTATTCAGCCTCAGCATTTT
v_gene: TRBV11-2; abundance: NA; d_gene: TRBD1; j_gene: TRBJ2-2; CDR3aa: CAGSLVGTGVTGEMFF; CDR3nt: TGTGCCGGCAGCTTAGTGGGTACAGGGGTTACCGGGGAGATGTTTTTT
v_gene: TRBV11-1; abundance: NA; d_gene: NA; j_gene: TRBJ1-1; CDR3aa: CASSLENGAGSEAFF; CDR3nt: TGTGCCAGCAGCTTAGAGAATGGGGCGGGGTCTGAAGCCTTCTTT
v_gene: TRBV11-3; abundance: NA; d_gene: NA; j_gene: TRBJ2-3; CDR3aa: CASTNREVSTDTQCF; CDR3nt: TGTGCCAGCACCAATCGGGAAGTAAGCACAGATACGCAGTGTTTT
v_gene: TRBV7-8; abundance: few; d_gene: TRBD2; j_gene: TRBJ2-7; CDR3aa: CASSLSGITYEQYF; CDR3nt: TGTGCCAGCAGCCTAAGCGGGATAACCTACGAGCAGTACTTC
v_gene: TRBV29-1; abundance: NA; d_gene: NA; j_gene: TRBJ2-1; CDR3aa: CSVGAGNEQFF; CDR3nt: NA
v_gene: TRBV6-2/TRBV6-3; abundance: NA; d_gene: NA; j_gene: TRBJ1-1; CDR3aa: CTSSTPPTGTEAFF; CDR3nt: TGTACGAGCAGCACCCCCCCCACGGGCACTGAAGCTTTCTTT
v_gene: TRBV11-2; abundance: NA; d_gene: TRBD1; j_gene: TRBJ1-2; CDR3aa: CAGSATGGNYGYTF; CDR3nt: TGCGCCGGCTCGGCGACAGGGGGTAACTATGGCTACACCTTC
v_gene: TRBV6-5; abundance: NA; d_gene: TRBD1; j_gene: TRBJ2-6; CDR3aa: CASSSGTGDSGANVLTF; CDR3nt: TGTGCGAGCAGTTCCGGGACAGGGGACTCTGGGGCTAACGTCCTGACTTTC